The 27 T cell receptor beta chains below come from one sample, sequenced in a study of spatial heterogeneity in lung cancer. TCRdb re-called the 5' RACE reads through MiXCR, storing one row per CDR3 protein. The data contain about 70,000 distinct CDR3 sequences, roughly 8.9% of them singletons. Time point meaning: blood at routine non-recurrence follow-up after resection. The input for sequencing was PBMCs, taken at follow-up. The receptors were sampled from a female donor with early-stage non-small cell lung cancer.

Many counts were recorded for this clonotype. CDR3 DNA: TGTGCCAGCAGTTACCCAACCCTAGCGGACCTCCCGGGTACGCAGTATTTT. This gives the protein CASSYPTLADLPGTQYF. This chain connects TRBV6-6 to TRBJ2-3, with TRBD2 identical over 7 bases. J lost 8 bases, V lost 2 bases, and 16 bases had no gene match. In germline, CDR1 is MNHNY, CDR2 SVGAGI (reference sequence). This CDR3 spans 17 amino acids.

The sample holds many counts of this clonotype. The chain carries TRBV28 and TRBJ2-7; 8 positions agree with TRBD2. The germline V gene encodes CDR1 MDHEN and CDR2 SYDVKM. The CDR3 is 12 residues long. Unmatched junction bases numbered 1, after V lost 3 bases and J lost 6 bases. The CDR3 protein is CASSFGRVEQYF. CDR3 DNA sequence: TGTGCCAGCAGTTTCGGGAGGGTCGAGCAGTACTTC.

This clonotype was detected many times. This chain uses TRBV27 with TRBJ1-2, with D perhaps matching TRBD1 (6 bases). Trimming removed 4 bases from V and 11 bases from J, with 26 bases in between. This CDR3 comprises 16 residues. CDR1 is MNHEY and CDR2 is SMNVEV in the germline V gene (reference sequence). The CDR3 DNA reads TGTGCCAGCAGTTCGATCGATCCACTGACAGGAATGGGGTACACCTTC. It specifies CASSSIDPLTGMGYTF.

This clonotype was observed a handful of times. This chain joins TRBV5-1 and TRBJ2-7; 10 bases fit TRBD2. This CDR3 is 14 amino acids long. Trimming at V came to 9 bases and at J to 1 base, leaving 7 bases not matched to a gene. Per germline, CDR1 SGHRS and CDR2 YFSETQ. CDR3 DNA: TGCGCCACCTCACCGGGACTAGCGTCCTACGAGCAGTACTTC. This translates into CATSPGLASYEQYF.

In its sample, this clonotype was seen a few times. The chain has TRBV20-1 and TRBJ2-1, with TRBD2 matching 10 bases. CDR1 DFQATT and CDR2 SNEGSKA come from the germline V gene (reference sequence). V lost 0 bases to trimming and J lost 0 bases; unmatched junction nucleotides: 5. This CDR3 comprises 17 residues. The CDR3 loop is CSARDVTSGNSYNEQFF. CDR3 coding DNA: TGCAGTGCTAGAGACGTTACTAGCGGGAACTCCTACAATGAGCAGTTCTTC.

The rearrangement links TRBV20-1 to TRBJ1-6; D is undetermined. The V gene's germline CDR1 is DFQATT and CDR2 SNEGSKA (reference sequence). V was trimmed by 1 base and J by 9 bases, leaving 16 bases between them. CDR3 length: 15 amino acids. In DNA, the CDR3 is TGCAGTGCTAGAGGAGGAGGGTACGAGAGTTCACCCCTCCACTTT. This gives the protein CSARGGGYESSPLHF.

In its sample, this clonotype was seen many times. J is TRBJ2-1 and V is TRBV5-4, with TRBD1 matching 9 bases. This CDR3 is built from 13 residues. CDR1 is SGHNT, CDR2 YYREEE, per germline (reference sequence). V shed 3 bases, J shed 10 bases, and the junction held 5 bases outside the gene matches. The CDR3 protein is CASSSGTGHEQFF. The CDR3 coding sequence is TGTGCCAGCAGCTCCGGGACAGGGCACGAGCAGTTCTTC.

This clonotype has at least ten counts. The V call is TRBV7-8, the J call TRBJ2-3, with TRBD2 identical over 7 bases. Germline V gene lookup returns CDR1 SGHVS and CDR2 FQNEAQ. The CDR3 is 14 amino acids. Trimming cost V 3 bases and J 12 bases; bases outside gene matches: 12. DNA of the CDR3: TGTGCCAGCAGCTTTAGACCCCCTAGCGGTCCCCAGTATTTT. Its protein product is CASSFRPPSGPQYF.

J is TRBJ2-5 and V is TRBV7-9, with 7 positions matching TRBD2. From germline, CDR1 is SEHNR and CDR2 FQNEAQ (reference sequence). This CDR3 spans 16 amino acids. J lost 4 bases, V lost 6 bases, and 14 bases had no gene match. CDR3 DNA sequence: TGTGCCAGCAGACCTCCGGGGACGGGAGGTGGAGAGACCCAGTACTTC. Its protein is CASRPPGTGGGETQYF.

This clonotype came up a few times. The CDR3 loop reads CASRGTGTYEQYF. In DNA, the CDR3 is TGTGCCAGCAGAGGGACAGGGACCTACGAGCAGTACTTC. The chain is built from TRBV7-9 and TRBJ2-7, with 9 bases fitting TRBD1. Germline-derived CDR1 and CDR2 are SEHNR and FQNEAQ (reference sequence). The CDR3 sequence is 13 residues long. J gave up 2 bases and V 6 bases, and 2 bases lay outside the gene matches.

This clonotype was seen at least ten times. This chain connects TRBV7-2 to TRBJ1-1; the D gene is possibly TRBD1 (5 bases). This CDR3 spans 14 amino acids. Germline V gene data show CDR1 as SGHTA and CDR2 as FQGNSA. Trimming pared 0 bases from V and 5 bases from J, leaving 10 bases between. In nucleotides, the CDR3 is TGTGCCAGCAGCTTAGCCGACAGCCGGACTGAAGCTTTCTTT. Translated: CASSLADSRTEAFF.

This clonotype was seen at least ten times. The J gene is TRBJ2-2, the V gene TRBV2, with 8 positions matching TRBD1. The CDR3 contains 12 residues. Trimming removed 6 bases from V and 12 bases from J; junction bases left unmatched: 6. Germline V lookup: CDR1 SNHLY, CDR2 FYNNEI. The CDR3 is CASSQDRVKLFF. The CDR3 coding sequence is TGTGCCAGCAGCCAGGACAGGGTGAAGCTGTTTTTT. Using reference TRBV2 and TRBJ2-2 for the parts outside the CDR3, the full variable domain is EPEVTQTPSHQVTQMGQEVILRCVPISNHLYFYWYRQILGQKVEFLVSFYNNEISEKSEIFDDQFSVERPDGSNFTLKIRSTKLEDSAMYFCASSQDRVKLFFGEGSRLTVL.

This clonotype was found many times. This sequence joins TRBV21-1 and TRBJ2-5. TRBV21-1 is labeled a pseudogene. CDR3 length: 12 residues. The CDR3 sequence: CARIRVGETQYF. DNA of the CDR3: TGTGCCAGGATTCGAGTAGGAGAGACCCAGTACTTC.

This clonotype was observed at least ten times. The chain combines TRBV6-1 with TRBJ2-1; D unclear. Trimming shortened V by 4 bases and J by 16 bases, and 5 bases separated the two germline ends. There are 8 residues in the CDR3. Germline V gene sequence: CDR1 MNHNS, CDR2 SASEGT. The CDR3 loop reads CASSGVFF. CDR3 in DNA: TGTGCCAGCAGTGGGGTATTCTTC.

This clonotype came up many times. The rearrangement joins TRBV19 to TRBJ1-5; no clear D. This CDR3 is built from 15 residues. Germline values: CDR1 LNHDA, CDR2 SQIVND (reference sequence). Trimming left V 7 bases short and J 4 bases short, with 17 bases between. The DNA for the CDR3 is TGTGCCAGTACCGGCCACCAAATGGGGAATCAGCCCCAGCATTTT. Protein product: CASTGHQMGNQPQHF.

This clonotype was observed many times. J is TRBJ2-7 and V is TRBV7-2; TRBD2 matches at 11 bases. With V trimmed by 5 bases and J by 6 bases, 6 bases remained unmatched. The germline CDR1 and CDR2 sequences are SGHTA and FQGNSA. The CDR3 runs 14 residues. CDR3 sequence (DNA): TGTGCCAGCAGCCTTACTAGCGGGAGAATCGAGCAGTACTTC. This encodes CASSLTSGRIEQYF. Combining the CDR3 with reference TRBV7-2 and TRBJ2-7 gives the whole variable domain GAGVSQSPSNKVTEKGKDVELRCDPISGHTALYWYRQSLGQGLEFLIYFQGNSAPDKSGLPSDRFSAERTGGSVSTLTIQRTQQEDSAVYLCASSLTSGRIEQYFGPGTRLTVT.

This clonotype was found many times. V is TRBV7-8 and J is TRBJ2-1; TRBD2 matches 7 bases. This CDR3 is built from 17 residues. J lost 2 bases, V lost 4 bases, and 11 bases had no gene match. Germline CDR1 is SGHVS and CDR2 is FQNEAQ. CDR3 DNA: TGTGCCAGCAGCTCAAGGGACGGGAGGCTTACCTACAATGAGCAGTTCTTC. Amino acids: CASSSRDGRLTYNEQFF.

This clonotype was recorded many times. The chain is built from TRBV3-1 and TRBJ2-7, with 10 bases that match TRBD2. The germline CDR1 and CDR2 sequences are LGHDT and YNNKEL (reference sequence). Trimming removed 3 bases from V and 1 base from J; junction bases left unmatched: 12. The CDR3 covers 18 residues. CDR3 sequence: CASSQGPSGSQRSYEQYF. CDR3 nucleotides: TGTGCCAGCAGCCAGGGGCCTAGCGGGAGTCAACGGTCCTACGAGCAGTACTTC.

This clonotype was counted at least ten times. The chain carries TRBV29-1 and TRBJ2-7; D could derive from TRBD1 or TRBD2 (5 bases each). The germline V gene has CDR1 SQVTM and CDR2 ANQGSEA. The V and J ends lost 6 bases and 2 bases respectively, with 11 bases between them. The length of the CDR3 is 12 residues. The DNA for the CDR3 is TGCAGCGTACGGGACGGTACCTACGAGCAGTACTTC. Protein: CSVRDGTYEQYF.

The rearrangement uses TRBV6-5 and TRBJ1-1; possibly TRBD1 for D (6 bases). Germline lookup yields CDR1 MNHEY and CDR2 SVGAGI. This CDR3 is 15 amino acids long. Trimming removed 7 bases at V and 0 bases at J, with 15 bases between. The DNA for the CDR3 is TGTGCCAGCAATCAGGGGTCGGGGATGAACACTGAAGCTTTCTTT. Amino acid sequence: CASNQGSGMNTEAFF.

The table lists this clonotype with a few counts. The chain links TRBV12-3 or TRBV12-4 to TRBJ1-1; D is perhaps TRBD1 (5 bases). Trimming left V 3 bases short and J 7 bases short, with 12 bases between. CDR3 length: 13 residues. CDR3 protein: CASSFSGGFEAFF. The CDR3 nucleotides are TGTGCCAGCAGTTTTTCGGGGGGATTTGAAGCTTTCTTT.

This clonotype came up many times. DNA of the CDR3: TGTGCCAGCAGCTTATATAGCGGAGAGGACATTCAGTACTTC. Protein product: CASSLYSGEDIQYF. The chain joins TRBV5-5 to TRBJ2-4, with D possibly being TRBD2 (6 bases). The V gene lost 2 bases and the J gene lost 8 bases, with 14 bases spanning the gap. Germline-derived CDR1 and CDR2 are SGHKS and YYEKEE (reference sequence). This CDR3 contains 14 residues. Full variable domain (rest looked up from reference TRBV5-5 and TRBJ2-4): DAGVTQSPTHLIKTRGQQVTLRCSPISGHKSVSWYQQVLGQGPQFIFQYYEKEERGRGNFPDRFSARQFPNYSSELNVNALLLGDSALYLCASSLYSGEDIQYFGAGTRLSVL.

This clonotype occurred many times. The rearrangement uses TRBV7-9 and TRBJ2-1; 11 bases fit TRBD2. This CDR3 spans 14 amino acids. Germline-derived CDR1 and CDR2 are SEHNR and FQNEAQ (reference sequence). The junction had 5 bases not matched to a gene; V was cut back by 6 bases and J by 7 bases. In nucleotides, the CDR3 is TGTGCCAGCAGGAGACTAGCGGGAAATAATGAGCAGTTCTTC. Protein: CASRRLAGNNEQFF.

This clonotype was seen many times. This sequence joins TRBV2 and TRBJ2-6; TRBD1 might be the D (5 bases). Germline V lookup: CDR1 SNHLY, CDR2 FYNNEI. V shed 3 bases and J shed 0 bases, with 9 bases lying between them. The CDR3 runs 16 residues. CDR3: CASSEGLHSGANVLTF. CDR3 sequence (DNA): TGTGCCAGCAGTGAGGGGCTTCACTCTGGGGCCAACGTCCTGACTTTC. Looking up the rest from reference TRBV2 and TRBJ2-6 gives the full variable domain: EPEVTQTPSHQVTQMGQEVILRCVPISNHLYFYWYRQILGQKVEFLVSFYNNEISEKSEIFDDQFSVERPDGSNFTLKIRSTKLEDSAMYFCASSEGLHSGANVLTFGAGSRLTVL.

The gene calls are TRBV11-1 and TRBJ2-3, with no clear D. The CDR3 spans 12 residues. Germline V CDR1 and CDR2: SGHAT, FQDESV (reference sequence). The V end lost 5 bases, the J end lost 5 bases, and 8 bases lay between the germline ends. The CDR3 region is CASSPPEDTQYF. The CDR3 coding sequence is TGTGCCAGCAGCCCTCCCGAAGATACGCAGTATTTT. Full variable domain (missing parts from reference TRBV11-1 and TRBJ2-3): EAEVAQSPRYKITEKSQAVAFWCDPISGHATLYWYRQILGQGPELLVQFQDESVVDDSQLPKDRFSAERLKGVDSTLKIQPAELGDSAMYLCASSPPEDTQYFGPGTRLTVL.

In its sample, this clonotype was seen once. The chain employs TRBV11-2 and TRBJ2-1, with 14 nucleotides matching TRBD2. The junction had 7 bases not matched to a gene; V was cut back by 5 bases and J by 4 bases. Germline V gives CDR1 SGHAT, CDR2 FQNNGV. The CDR3 has 17 amino acids. The DNA for the CDR3 is TGTGCCAGCAGCGAACACGGGACTAGCGGGAGTTACAATGAGCAGTTCTTC. Translation: CASSEHGTSGSYNEQFF.

This clonotype was seen at least ten times. The V and J genes are TRBV9 and TRBJ2-1; tentatively, D is TRBD1 or TRBD2 (5 bases each). V shed 3 bases and J shed 0 bases, with 10 bases lying between them. Germline CDR1 and CDR2: SGDLS and YYNGEE. The CDR3 has 15 amino acids. CDR3 sequence reads: CASSAGTPSYNEQFF. CDR3 nucleotides: TGTGCCAGCAGCGCCGGGACGCCCTCCTACAATGAGCAGTTCTTC.